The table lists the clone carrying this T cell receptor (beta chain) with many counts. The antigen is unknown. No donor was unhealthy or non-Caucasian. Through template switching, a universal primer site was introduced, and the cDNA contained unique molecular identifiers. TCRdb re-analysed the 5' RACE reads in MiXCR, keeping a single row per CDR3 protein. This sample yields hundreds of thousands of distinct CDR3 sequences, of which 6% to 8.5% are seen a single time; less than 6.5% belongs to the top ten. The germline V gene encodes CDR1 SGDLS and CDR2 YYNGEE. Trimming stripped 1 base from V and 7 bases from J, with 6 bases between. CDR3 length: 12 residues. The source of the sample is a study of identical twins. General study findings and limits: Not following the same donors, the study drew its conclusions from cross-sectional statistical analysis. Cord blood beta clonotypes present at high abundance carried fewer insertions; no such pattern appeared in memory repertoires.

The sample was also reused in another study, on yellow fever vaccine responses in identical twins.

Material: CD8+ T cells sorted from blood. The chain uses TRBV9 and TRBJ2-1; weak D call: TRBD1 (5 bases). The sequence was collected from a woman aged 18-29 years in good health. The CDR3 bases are TGTGCCAGCAGCGTACAGGGAAATGAGCAGTTCTTC. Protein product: CASSVQGNEQFF.